The 31 T cell receptor beta chains listed next were all sequenced from one sample in a study of cytomegalovirus exposure and HLA in healthy donors (dated by TCRdb to the late 2010s). Library generation was performed with the immunoSEQ multiplex PCR assay. TCRdb stores this immuneACCESS table with in-frame sequences only. Part of the clones is absent; in the studies checked, under half of the shortfall reflects unresolved V genes, and no reason is known for the rest. This sample comprises about 170,000 clones, roughly 95% of them detected only once. The biggest ten clones account for 0.8% to 0.95% of the sample. The material sequenced was PBMCs. Source of these receptors: a woman younger than 30 in good health and CMV-seronegative.

The chain joins TRBV25-1 to TRBJ1-1; 11 bases line up with TRBD1. V shed 4 bases and J 11 bases; nucleotides not matched to a gene: 9. Germline values: CDR1 MGHDK, CDR2 SYGVNS. This CDR3 spans 14 amino acids. As DNA, the CDR3 is TGTGCCAGCAGTGCGACCGGGACAGGGGGTAGGGCTTTCTTT. Its translation: CASSATGTGGRAFF.

The rearrangement joins TRBV18 to TRBJ2-7; 8 bases match TRBD1. The CDR3 runs to 13 residues. CDR1 is KGHSH, CDR2 LQKENI, per germline. V dropped 4 bases and J dropped 3; count of bases not matched to a gene: 2. The CDR3 loop is CASSRQGLYEQYF. For the CDR3, the DNA is TGTGCCAGCTCACGACAGGGGCTCTACGAGCAGTACTTC.

The chain uses TRBV15 and TRBJ2-5; TRBD2 aligns across 7 bases. The V and J ends lost 0 bases and 5 bases, in that order; junction bases with no gene match: 12. CDR1 is LNHNV and CDR2 is YYDKDF in the germline V gene (reference sequence). This CDR3 spans 17 amino acids. The CDR3 sequence is CATSRDRERGLWETQYF. The CDR3 DNA is TGTGCCACCAGCAGAGATAGGGAGCGGGGCCTTTGGGAGACCCAGTACTTC.

This chain connects TRBV18 to TRBJ1-5; 9 bases match TRBD1. Germline trimming cut 3 bases from V and 1 base from J; bases unmatched to any gene: 13. The CDR3 runs to 19 residues. CDR1 KGHSH and CDR2 LQKENI come from the germline V gene. CDR3 protein: CASSPQRQGDLASNQPQHF. CDR3 nucleotide sequence: TGTGCCAGCTCACCCCAAAGACAGGGGGATTTGGCGAGCAATCAGCCCCAGCATTTT.

The J gene is TRBJ1-4, the V gene TRBV15, with 11 bases fitting TRBD1. Germline V gene sequence: CDR1 LNHNV, CDR2 YYDKDF (reference sequence). The V gene end was trimmed by 4 bases and the J gene end by 7 bases; junction bases not matched to a gene: 5. The CDR3 is 15 residues long. The CDR3 region is CATSKDRGHVEKLFF. The DNA of the CDR3 is TGTGCCACCAGCAAGGACAGGGGGCACGTTGAAAAACTGTTTTTT.

CDR3: CASSGRGDEQFF. The DNA for the CDR3 is TGTGCCAGCAGCGGACGGGGGGATGAGCAGTTCTTC. The chain links TRBV13 to TRBJ2-1; 7 bases line up with TRBD2. V shed 5 bases, J shed 8 bases, and the junction held 3 bases outside the gene matches. Germline loops: CDR1 PRHDT, CDR2 FYEKMQ (reference sequence). The CDR3 covers 12 residues. Combining the CDR3 with reference TRBV13 and TRBJ2-1 gives the whole variable domain AAGVIQSPRHLIKEKRETATLKCYPIPRHDTVYWYQQGPGQDPQFLISFYEKMQSDKGSIPDRFSAQQFSDYHSELNMSSLELGDSALYFCASSGRGDEQFFGPGTRLTVL.

This clone has only one observation. The chain has TRBV5-4 and TRBJ2-7, with D perhaps matching TRBD1 (6 bases). Trimming took off 0 bases at V and 1 base at J, with 14 bases between the two ends. This CDR3 is built from 16 residues. Germline assignment: CDR1 SGHNT and CDR2 YYREEE (reference sequence). CDR3 protein: CASSLGRDITSYEQYF. Written as DNA, the CDR3 is TGTGCCAGCAGCTTGGGCCGGGACATTACTTCCTACGAGCAGTACTTC.

This sequence joins TRBV4-1 and TRBJ2-5; D is perhaps TRBD2 (5 bases). V lost 3 bases, J lost 5 bases, and 13 bases lay in between. Germline V CDR1 and CDR2: MGHRA, YSYEKL. CDR3 length: 14 amino acids. The CDR3 is CASSQGPGGETQYF. CDR3 bases: TGCGCCAGCAGCCAGGGCCCGGGCGGGGAGACCCAGTACTTC.

The chain recombines TRBV27 with TRBJ1-6, with 8 bases aligning to TRBD1. J gave up 9 bases and V 0 bases, and 4 bases lay outside the gene matches. The CDR3 contains 15 residues. The germline gives CDR1 MNHEY, CDR2 SMNVEV (reference sequence). The CDR3 loop is CASSLSWTGSSPLHF. CDR3 coding DNA: TGTGCCAGCAGTTTATCGTGGACAGGGAGTTCACCCCTCCACTTT.

V is TRBV27 and J is TRBJ1-1, with 7 bases lining up with TRBD1. V shed 5 bases and J 0 bases; nucleotides not matched to a gene: 6. The CDR3 totals 15 residues. Germline values: CDR1 MNHEY, CDR2 SMNVEV (reference sequence). CDR3 DNA: TGTGCCAGCAGTATTACGACAGGGATGAACACTGAAGCTTTCTTT. Its translation: CASSITTGMNTEAFF.

The chain uses TRBV19 and TRBJ1-1, with 8 bases identical to TRBD1. Germline lookup yields CDR1 LNHDA and CDR2 SQIVND (reference sequence). The CDR3 contains 14 residues. With 9 bases clipped from V and 4 bases from J, the junction kept 10 bases outside the gene matches. CDR3 region: CASKAGGRGTEAFF. CDR3 sequence (DNA): TGTGCCAGCAAAGCAGGGGGCCGTGGCACTGAAGCTTTCTTT.

The genes are TRBV21-1 and TRBJ1-1; TRBD1 is the table's D call, not checked against the DNA. TRBV21-1 is shown as a pseudogene. This CDR3 region has 15 residues. CDR3 sequence reads: CASSSPDRSLSEAFF. The CDR3 DNA follows: TGTGCCAGCAGCAGTCCGGACAGGTCGCTCTCTGAAGCTTTCTTT.

The chain couples TRBV2 to TRBJ1-1, with D perhaps matching TRBD1 (5 bases). CDR1 is SNHLY, CDR2 FYNNEI, per germline. The CDR3 contains 14 residues. V was trimmed by 7 bases and J by 0 bases, leaving 12 bases between them. The CDR3 coding sequence is TGTGCCAGCATTACAGGCCTCATGAACACTGAAGCTTTCTTT. Translated, it gives CASITGLMNTEAFF.

The chain recombines TRBV25-1 with TRBJ2-3; 12 bases align to TRBD2. The CDR3 runs to 13 residues. V trimming: 10 bases; J trimming: 5 bases; junction bases outside the gene matches: 4. CDR1 is MGHDK and CDR2 is SYGVNS in the germline V gene. Here the CDR3 DNA reads TGTGCCACCCTAGCGGGGGGGCGAGATACGCAGTATTTT. Its translation is CATLAGGRDTQYF.

The chain employs TRBV7-9 and TRBJ1-6; no reliable D call. Deletions cut 5 bases from V and 8 bases from J, with 22 bases between. Germline CDR1 SEHNR, CDR2 FQNEAQ (reference sequence). CDR3 length equals 17 residues. The CDR3 loop reads CASSPKSLIGKDSPLHF. The CDR3 DNA reads as TGTGCCAGCAGCCCAAAGTCCCTTATCGGGAAGGATTCACCCCTCCACTTT.

The chain links TRBV5-1 to TRBJ2-5, with 13 bases fitting TRBD2. The junction had 0 bases not matched to a gene; V was cut back by 0 bases and J by 4 bases. The CDR3 contains 15 residues. Looked up from germline, CDR1 is SGHRS and CDR2 is YFSETQ. The CDR3 spells CASSLGTSGGETQYF. Written as DNA, the CDR3 is TGCGCCAGCAGCTTGGGGACTAGCGGGGGAGAGACCCAGTACTTC.

The V gene is TRBV19, the J gene TRBJ1-2; no reliable D call. The length of the CDR3 is 13 residues. V shed 6 bases and J shed 7 bases, with 15 bases lying between them. Germline V lookup: CDR1 LNHDA, CDR2 SQIVND (reference sequence). CDR3 region: CASSPGPQLGYTF. DNA of the CDR3: TGTGCCAGTAGCCCAGGCCCCCAACTTGGCTACACCTTC.

The J gene is TRBJ1-1, the V gene TRBV18; D remains unclear. V was cut by 3 bases and J by 8 bases, with 10 bases left in between. Germline V lookup: CDR1 KGHSH, CDR2 LQKENI. The CDR3 totals 12 residues. This CDR3 reads CASSPIQVEAFF. In DNA form, the CDR3 reads TGTGCCAGCTCACCGATCCAGGTCGAAGCTTTCTTT.

A few counts support this clone. This chain joins TRBV5-4 and TRBJ1-2, with D uncertain. The germline V and J ends were trimmed by 0 bases and 2 bases, with 5 bases remaining between them. The CDR3 extends over 13 amino acids. In germline, CDR1 is SGHNT, CDR2 YYREEE (reference sequence). The CDR3 loop is CASSLDTNYGYTF. CDR3 sequence (DNA): TGTGCCAGCAGCTTGGACACCAACTATGGCTACACCTTC.

The chain couples TRBV6-1 to TRBJ1-2; 8 bases agree with TRBD1. With 7 bases clipped from V and 8 bases from J, the junction kept 9 bases outside the gene matches. The CDR3 loop spans 13 amino acids. Germline assignment: CDR1 MNHNS and CDR2 SASEGT. The CDR3 loop reads CASNPDRVKGYTF. CDR3 DNA sequence: TGTGCCAGCAACCCGGACAGGGTGAAGGGCTACACCTTC.

This rearrangement joins TRBV19 to TRBJ1-2, with TRBD1 identical over 9 bases. V shed 6 bases, J shed 7 bases, and the junction held 6 bases outside the gene matches. The CDR3 is made up of 13 amino acids. Germline CDR1 LNHDA, CDR2 SQIVND (reference sequence). In DNA, the CDR3 is TGTGCCAGTAGCGGGACAGGGATAGGTGGCTACACCTTC. It encodes CASSGTGIGGYTF.

The rearrangement uses TRBV11-3 and TRBJ2-5; D is perhaps TRBD2 (6 bases). CDR3 length equals 13 residues. V shed 5 bases and J shed 5 bases, with 12 bases lying between them. In germline, CDR1 is SGHNT, CDR2 YENEEA. CDR3 protein: CASSPGSGETQYF. The CDR3 nucleotides are TGTGCCAGCAGCCCGGGGAGCGGGGAGACCCAGTACTTC.

The chain links TRBV9 to TRBJ2-7; 7 positions agree with TRBD1. Germline CDR1 SGDLS, CDR2 YYNGEE. Germline trimming cut 0 bases from V and 0 bases from J; bases unmatched to any gene: 3. The CDR3 loop spans 15 amino acids. The CDR3 nucleotides read TGTGCCAGCAGCGTAGGGGGACAGAGCTCCTACGAGCAGTACTTC. This gives the protein CASSVGGQSSYEQYF.

In its sample, this clone was seen a few times. This chain joins TRBV15 and TRBJ2-5, with 9 nucleotides matching TRBD1. Looked up from germline, CDR1 is LNHNV and CDR2 is YYDKDF (reference sequence). The CDR3 runs 16 residues. V dropped 1 base and J dropped 5; count of bases not matched to a gene: 8. CDR3 nucleotide sequence: TGTGCCACCAGCAGAGGGGGAACAGGGGGCGCGGAGACCCAGTACTTC. It translates to CATSRGGTGGAETQYF.

V and J are TRBV12-5 and TRBJ2-7, with 12 bases that match TRBD1. Germline loops: CDR1 LGHNT, CDR2 FRNRAP. V shed 1 base, J shed 7 bases, and the junction held 5 bases outside the gene matches. The CDR3 runs 15 residues. CDR3 residues: CASGLAGTGGVEQYF. The DNA of the CDR3 is TGTGCTAGTGGTTTGGCCGGGACAGGGGGCGTTGAGCAGTACTTC.

This chain connects TRBV6-1 to TRBJ1-2; unclear D gene. Per the germline V gene, CDR1 is MNHNS and CDR2 is SASEGT. With 4 bases removed from V and 4 bases from J, the gap between germline ends came to 22 bases. There are 17 residues in the CDR3. The CDR3 bases are TGTGCCAGCAGTGGGGAGCGGGGTTTTGACACTCGCTATGGCTACACCTTC. It encodes CASSGERGFDTRYGYTF.

DNA of the CDR3: TGTGCCAGTAGTATAATTGGGGCGTGGGACCAAGAGACCCAGTACTTC. Translating gives CASSIIGAWDQETQYF. The rearrangement links TRBV19 to TRBJ2-5; weak D call: TRBD1 (5 bases). The V end lost 2 bases, the J end lost 0 bases, and 13 bases lay between the germline ends. This CDR3 spans 16 amino acids. CDR1 is LNHDA and CDR2 is SQIVND in the germline V gene (reference sequence).

The V gene is TRBV7-9, the J gene TRBJ2-7, with 7 nucleotides matching TRBD1. The junction had 6 bases not matched to a gene; V was cut back by 2 bases and J by 2 bases. Germline-derived CDR1 and CDR2 are SEHNR and FQNEAQ (reference sequence). The CDR3 extends over 15 amino acids. The CDR3 DNA reads TGTGCCAGCAGCTTAAGAGGGGGCGCGGCCTACGAGCAGTACTTC. Encoded protein: CASSLRGGAAYEQYF.

The chain recombines TRBV7-2 with TRBJ2-2; the match to TRBD1 covers 9 bases. Trimming at V came to 2 bases and at J to 6 bases, leaving 4 bases not matched to a gene. This CDR3 region has 15 residues. Germline CDR1 and CDR2: SGHTA and FQGNSA. In DNA, the CDR3 is TGTGCCAGCAGCTTAATGGGACAGGGATCCGGGGAGCTGTTTTTT. Translating gives CASSLMGQGSGELFF.

This clone occurred once. The genes are TRBV27 and TRBJ2-1; possible D gene TRBD1, 5 bases. V was pared by 0 bases and J by 9 bases, with 9 bases between. The germline V gene has CDR1 MNHEY and CDR2 SMNVEV (reference sequence). The CDR3 has 13 amino acids. The CDR3 spells CASSLSSQGEQFF. In DNA form, the CDR3 reads TGTGCCAGCAGTTTATCGTCCCAGGGTGAGCAGTTCTTC.

The V gene is TRBV28, the J gene TRBJ2-2, with 9 bases that match TRBD1. V shed 1 base and J 1 base; nucleotides not matched to a gene: 1. Germline values: CDR1 MDHEN, CDR2 SYDVKM. The CDR3 sequence is 16 residues long. CDR3 sequence reads: CASSLSGQGNTGELFF. As DNA, the CDR3 is TGTGCCAGCAGTTTATCGGGACAGGGGAACACCGGGGAGCTGTTTTTT.